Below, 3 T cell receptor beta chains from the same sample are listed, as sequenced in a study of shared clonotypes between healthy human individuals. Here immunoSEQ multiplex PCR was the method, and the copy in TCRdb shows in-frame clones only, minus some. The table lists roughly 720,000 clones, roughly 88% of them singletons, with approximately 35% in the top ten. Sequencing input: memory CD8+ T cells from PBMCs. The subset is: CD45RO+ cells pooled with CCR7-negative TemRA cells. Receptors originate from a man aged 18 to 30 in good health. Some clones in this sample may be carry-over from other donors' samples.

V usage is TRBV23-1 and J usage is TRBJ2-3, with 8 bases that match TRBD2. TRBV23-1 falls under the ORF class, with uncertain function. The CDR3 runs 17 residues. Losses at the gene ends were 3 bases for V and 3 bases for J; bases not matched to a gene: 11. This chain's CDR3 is CASSHGTAGVHTDTQYF. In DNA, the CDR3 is TGCGCCAGCAGTCATGGCACAGCGGGAGTTCATACAGATACGCAGTATTTT.

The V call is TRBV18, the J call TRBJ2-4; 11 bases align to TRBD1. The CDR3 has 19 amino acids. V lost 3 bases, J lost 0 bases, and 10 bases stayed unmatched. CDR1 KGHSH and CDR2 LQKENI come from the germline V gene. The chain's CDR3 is CASSPPGQGDALAKNIQYF. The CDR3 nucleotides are TGTGCCAGCTCACCTCCGGGACAGGGGGATGCGTTAGCCAAAAACATTCAGTACTTC.

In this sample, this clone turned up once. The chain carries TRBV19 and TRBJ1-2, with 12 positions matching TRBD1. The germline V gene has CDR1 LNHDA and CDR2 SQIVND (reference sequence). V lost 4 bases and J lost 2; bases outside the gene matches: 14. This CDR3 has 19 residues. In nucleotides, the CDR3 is TGTGCCAGTAGTACTCTACGGGGGACAGGGGGCGCCTTGAACTATGGCTACACCTTC. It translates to CASSTLRGTGGALNYGYTF.